The source of this TCR beta chain is a study of T cells after yellow fever vaccination. Across the study: It was SMART-Seq v4 Ultra Low Input that prepared the fractions with low cell numbers.

5'RACE template switching added a universal primer site and UMIs to TCR cDNA. A single record per CDR3 protein comes from TCRdb applying MiXCR to the 5' RACE reads. In the table there are a few hundred thousand distinct CDR3 sequences, roughly a sixth of which are singletons. This clonotype was detected only a few times. Its antigen is not known. Looked up from germline, CDR1 is LNHDA and CDR2 is SQIVND (reference sequence). The CDR3 is made up of 13 amino acids. The J segment lost 3 bases and the V segment lost 3 bases, leaving 2 bases of the junction unmatched. General study points: Subsequent to the booster, the majority of primary-vaccination clones reappeared (around 96% CD4, around 85% CD8).

This receptor was obtained from a man aged 18 to 30 who received the YFV17D yellow fever vaccine. The sample consisted of PBMCs, taken 5 to 6 days after the first yellow fever vaccination. The chain is built from TRBV19 and TRBJ2-7, with 7 positions matching TRBD2. Written as DNA, the CDR3 is TGTGCCAGTAGTATCGGACTAGACTACGAGCAGTACTTC. Amino acids: CASSIGLDYEQYF. Full variable domain (remainder filled in from reference TRBV19 and TRBJ2-7): DGGITQSPKYLFRKEGQNVTLSCEQNLNHDAMYWYRQDPGQGLRLIYYSQIVNDFQKGDIAEGYSVSREKKESFPLTVTSAQKNPTAFYLCASSIGLDYEQYFGPGTRLTVT.